Below, one TCR beta chain is given with its context. This sample was taken from a study of blood T cells in healthy people across ages. A second PCR, run for roughly 7 to 12 cycles, used a sample-barcoded 5' primer plus a J-beta primer mix. Each CDR3 protein gets one entry after TCRdb re-called the 5' RACE reads with MiXCR. The sample lists 600,000 to 850,000 distinct CDR3 sequences, around 25% seen once, with more than 8% in the top ten. CDR3 length: 15 amino acids. V was clipped by 0 bases and J by 1 base, with 9 bases between them. CDR1 SEHNR and CDR2 FQNEAQ come from the germline V gene (reference sequence). This same sample was also part of a study on T cells of mothers and their children. That source adds: Relative to unrelated pairs, biologically related mother-child dyads exhibited marginally greater, non-significant overlap.

Sequencing input: blood. The receptor was isolated from a boy aged 10-17 years in good health. V is TRBV7-9 and J is TRBJ1-1; the D is unclear. The CDR3, as DNA: TGTGCCAGCAGCTTAGCGCAGCAACCGAACACTGAAGCTTTCTTT. Protein product: CASSLAQQPNTEAFF.